The present TCR beta chain was sequenced within a study of cytomegalovirus exposure and HLA in healthy donors. From germline, CDR1 is SGHNT and CDR2 YYREEE (reference sequence). The CDR3 sequence is 15 residues long. V lost 0 bases to trimming and J lost 4 bases, with 11 bases between them. Primers for the PCR totalled 60 Vbeta and 13 Jbeta. Assay used: immunoSEQ multiplex PCR; TCRdb lists only in-frame clones, some missing. The table lists under 70,000 clones, around three quarters of them singletons, with around 19% in the top ten. The rearrangement joins TRBV5-4 to TRBJ1-3, with no clear D. Specimen: PBMCs. This receptor was obtained from a woman aged 60 to 75 in good health and CMV-seropositive. CDR3 residues: CASSLGGPGGNTIYF. The CDR3 nucleotides read TGTGCCAGCAGCTTGGGAGGGCCGGGAGGAAACACCATATATTTT.